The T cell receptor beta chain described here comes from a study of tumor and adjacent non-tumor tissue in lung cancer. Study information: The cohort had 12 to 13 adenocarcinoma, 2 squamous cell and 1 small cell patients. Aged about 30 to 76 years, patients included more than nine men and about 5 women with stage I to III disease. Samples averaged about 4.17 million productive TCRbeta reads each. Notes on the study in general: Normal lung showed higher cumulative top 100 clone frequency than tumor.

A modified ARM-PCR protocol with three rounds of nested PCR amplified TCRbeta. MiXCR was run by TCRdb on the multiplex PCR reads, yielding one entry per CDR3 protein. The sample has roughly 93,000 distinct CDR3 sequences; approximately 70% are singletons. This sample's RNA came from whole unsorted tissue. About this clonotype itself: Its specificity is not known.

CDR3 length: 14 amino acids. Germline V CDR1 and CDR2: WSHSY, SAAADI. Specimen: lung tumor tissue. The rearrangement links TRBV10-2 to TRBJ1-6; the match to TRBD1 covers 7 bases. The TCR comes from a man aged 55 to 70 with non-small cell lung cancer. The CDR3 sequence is CTTTDGTAYSPLHF. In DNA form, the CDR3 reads TGCACCACCACGGACGGGACAGCTTATTCACCCCTCCACTTT.